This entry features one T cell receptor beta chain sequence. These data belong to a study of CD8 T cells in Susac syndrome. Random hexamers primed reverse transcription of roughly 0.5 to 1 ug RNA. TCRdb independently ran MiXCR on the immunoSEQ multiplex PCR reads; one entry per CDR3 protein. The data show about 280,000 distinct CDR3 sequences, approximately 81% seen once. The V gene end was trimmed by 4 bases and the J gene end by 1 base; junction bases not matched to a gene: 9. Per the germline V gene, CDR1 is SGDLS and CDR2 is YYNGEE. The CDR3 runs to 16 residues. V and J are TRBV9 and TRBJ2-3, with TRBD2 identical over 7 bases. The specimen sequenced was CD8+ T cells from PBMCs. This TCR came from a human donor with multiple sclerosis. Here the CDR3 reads CASSPGSGSRTDTQYF. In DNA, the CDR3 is TGTGCCAGCAGCCCCGGTAGCGGGTCGCGCACAGATACGCAGTATTTT. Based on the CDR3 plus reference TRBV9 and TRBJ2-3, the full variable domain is DSGVTQTPKHLITATGQRVTLRCSPRSGDLSVYWYQQSLDQGLQFLIQYYNGEERAKGNILERFSAQQFPDLHSELNLSSLELGDSALYFCASSPGSGSRTDTQYFGPGTRLTVL.